This T cell receptor (beta chain) was sequenced for a study of shared clonotypes between healthy human individuals. Using immunoSEQ multiplex PCR, the repertoire was profiled, and TCRdb retains in-frame clones only, with some absent. This table has approximately 1.5 million clones, less than 99% appearing once. The germline V gene has CDR1 MDHEN and CDR2 SYDVKM. Trimming shortened V by 6 bases and J by 7 bases, and 10 bases separated the two germline ends. This CDR3 spans 12 amino acids. The sequence derives from a man aged 30 to 45 in good health. Specimen: naive CD4+ T cells sorted from blood. Subset described: CD45RA+ positively selected. The chain links TRBV28 to TRBJ2-1, with D unclear. The CDR3 bases are TGTGCCAGCAGCCCTCTAGTGAATGAGCAGTTCTTC. Protein product: CASSPLVNEQFF.